This entry lists 17 T cell receptor beta chains sequenced from one sample in a study of CD8 T cells in Susac syndrome. The authors reverse transcribed roughly 0.5 to 1 ug RNA with random hexamers. One entry per CDR3 protein, called by TCRdb with MiXCR from the immunoSEQ multiplex PCR reads. Altogether around 130,000 distinct CDR3 sequences are present, around 90% being singletons, with the ten largest covering 0.2% to 0.25%. Sequencing was carried out using CD8+ T cells from PBMCs. All receptors derive from a human donor with multiple sclerosis.

This rearrangement joins TRBV7-9 to TRBJ1-5; D unclear. Germline CDR1 reads SEHNR; CDR2 reads FQNEAQ (reference sequence). The CDR3 spans 13 residues. V lost 2 bases and J 9 bases, leaving 11 bases between the germline ends. The CDR3: CASSLTDSGPQHF. The CDR3 DNA sequence: TGTGCCAGCAGCTTAACGGATAGTGGGCCCCAGCATTTT. Combining the CDR3 with reference TRBV7-9 and TRBJ1-5 gives the whole variable domain DTGVSQNPRHKITKRGQNVTFRCDPISEHNRLYWYRQTLGQGPEFLTYFQNEAQLEKSRLLSDRFSAERPKGSFSTLEIQRTEQGDSAMYLCASSLTDSGPQHFGDGTRLSIL.

The chain employs TRBV28 and TRBJ2-7; weak D call: TRBD1 (6 bases). V lost 8 bases and J 0 bases, leaving 14 bases between the germline ends. Germline-derived CDR1 and CDR2 are MDHEN and SYDVKM. The CDR3 totals 14 residues. The CDR3 DNA reads as TGTGCCAGCGCTCTGTACAGGGACTCCTACGAGCAGTACTTC. Its translation is CASALYRDSYEQYF.

The gene calls are TRBV5-6 and TRBJ1-5; tentatively, D is TRBD1 (6 bases). The CDR3 sequence is 13 residues long. The germline CDR1 and CDR2 sequences are SGHDT and YYEEEE. V was clipped by 2 bases and J by 5 bases, with 8 bases between them. DNA of the CDR3: TGTGCCAGCAGCTTCTGGGGGCATCAGCCCCAGCATTTT. Encoded protein: CASSFWGHQPQHF.

The J gene is TRBJ2-7, the V gene TRBV27; D is uncertain. From germline, CDR1 is MNHEY and CDR2 SMNVEV (reference sequence). V was clipped by 0 bases and J by 6 bases, with 3 bases between them. The CDR3 runs to 11 residues. This CDR3 reads CASSLSGEQYF. CDR3 DNA sequence: TGTGCCAGCAGTTTATCGGGCGAGCAGTACTTC.

The DNA for the CDR3 is TGTGCCAGCAGTTTCGCGGGGGAGCAGTTCTTC. This gives the protein CASSFAGEQFF. The chain joins TRBV6-2 or TRBV6-3 to TRBJ2-1, with D tentatively TRBD2 (6 bases). CDR1 MNHEY and CDR2 SVGEGT come from the germline V gene. Between the trimmed V and J ends, which lost 4 bases and 10 bases, there was a span of 8 bases. The CDR3 length is 11 residues.

The rearrangement links TRBV6-4 to TRBJ2-3, with 9 bases fitting TRBD1. Germline V gives CDR1 MRHNA, CDR2 SNTAGT. The ends lost 3 bases at V and 2 bases at J; junction bases unmatched: 3. The CDR3 is made up of 15 amino acids. The CDR3 reads CASSEGQGHTDTQYF. DNA of the CDR3: TGTGCCAGCAGTGAGGGACAGGGACACACAGATACGCAGTATTTT.

The chain joins TRBV27 to TRBJ1-5; D might be TRBD1 (6 bases). This CDR3 comprises 13 residues. Germline V gene data show CDR1 as MNHEY and CDR2 as SMNVEV (reference sequence). V gave up 5 bases and J gave up 7 bases, with 12 bases separating them. The CDR3 loop is CASSPRQAQPQHF. CDR3 sequence (DNA): TGTGCCAGCAGTCCACGACAGGCACAGCCCCAGCATTTT.

V and J are TRBV6-2 or TRBV6-3 and TRBJ2-1, with 7 bases lining up with TRBD2. Germline lookup yields CDR1 MNHEY and CDR2 SVGEGT. This CDR3 is 11 amino acids long. The J segment lost 10 bases and the V segment lost 10 bases, leaving 7 bases of the junction unmatched. The CDR3 region is CAIRSGNEQFF. DNA of the CDR3: TGTGCCATCAGAAGCGGGAACGAGCAGTTCTTC.

J is TRBJ1-2 and V is TRBV4-3, with a possible D match to TRBD1 (6 bases). This CDR3 region has 14 residues. From germline, CDR1 is LGHNA and CDR2 YSLEER. V was clipped by 4 bases and J by 7 bases, with 16 bases between them. CDR3 loop: CASSPLEGVAGYTF. As DNA, the CDR3 is TGCGCCAGCAGCCCCTTAGAGGGGGTGGCTGGCTACACCTTC.

This chain connects TRBV18 to TRBJ1-1, with D possibly matching TRBD1 (5 bases). The CDR3 has 18 amino acids. V lost 6 bases, J lost 5 bases, and 28 bases lay in between. In germline, CDR1 is KGHSH, CDR2 LQKENI. The CDR3: CASSNAQATNYKKTEAFF. The CDR3, as DNA: TGTGCCAGCTCCAACGCACAGGCGACAAACTACAAGAAGACTGAAGCTTTCTTT. Complete variable domain (other parts from reference TRBV18 and TRBJ1-1): NAGVMQNPRHLVRRRGQEARLRCSPMKGHSHVYWYRQLPEEGLKFMVYLQKENIIDESGMPKERFSAEFPKEGPSILRIQQVVRGDSAAYFCASSNAQATNYKKTEAFFGQGTRLTVV.

CDR3 sequence (DNA): TGTGCCACCAGTCCGACAGGGATAAGCGAGGGGGAGCAGTTCTTC. It encodes CATSPTGISEGEQFF. The genes are TRBV15 and TRBJ2-1; 7 bases agree with TRBD1. The CDR3 consists of 15 residues. The germline gives CDR1 LNHNV, CDR2 YYDKDF (reference sequence). The junction had 15 bases not matched to a gene; V was cut back by 6 bases and J by 10 bases.

The chain carries TRBV19 and TRBJ1-5; D is possibly TRBD1 (6 bases). The CDR3 is made up of 16 amino acids. The germline V gene has CDR1 LNHDA and CDR2 SQIVND (reference sequence). Trimming took off 5 bases at V and 2 bases at J, with 16 bases between the two ends. The CDR3 loop is CASSPAGVWGNQPQHF. The CDR3 DNA is TGTGCCAGTAGTCCAGCAGGGGTTTGGGGCAATCAGCCCCAGCATTTT.

This chain connects TRBV29-1 to TRBJ1-4, with 9 bases lining up with TRBD1. Germline CDR1 reads SQVTM; CDR2 reads ANQGSEA. This CDR3 spans 16 amino acids. The trim removed 0 bases at V and 6 bases at J, leaving 8 bases unmatched. CDR3 in amino acids: CSVEDRGDRGDEKLFF. The DNA of the CDR3 is TGCAGCGTTGAAGATCGGGGTGACAGGGGGGATGAAAAACTGTTTTTT.

The chain combines TRBV29-1 with TRBJ2-7; no clear D gene. This CDR3 contains 14 residues. Per the germline V gene, CDR1 is SQVTM and CDR2 is ANQGSEA. The V gene lost 2 bases and the J gene lost 4 bases, with 15 bases spanning the gap. For the CDR3, the DNA is TGCAGCGTTGAACGTTCATCACATGGGTACGAGCAGTACTTC. Translated: CSVERSSHGYEQYF.

V and J are TRBV6-5 and TRBJ2-5; D gene ambiguous. Between the trimmed V and J ends, which lost 5 bases and 5 bases, there was a span of 18 bases. This CDR3 has 15 residues. Germline CDR1 reads MNHEY; CDR2 reads SVGAGI. CDR3 protein: CASSLTGPIGETQYF. The DNA of the CDR3 is TGTGCCAGCAGTCTTACCGGGCCGATAGGGGAGACCCAGTACTTC.

The chain uses TRBV6-2 or TRBV6-3 and TRBJ2-1; possible D gene TRBD1, 6 bases. Germline assignment: CDR1 MNHEY and CDR2 SVGEGT. The CDR3 totals 13 residues. V dropped 5 bases and J dropped 3 bases, with 8 bases sitting between them. In DNA, the CDR3 is TGTGCCAGCAGTCCACAGGGCTACAATGAGCAGTTCTTC. The encoded protein is CASSPQGYNEQFF.

The J gene is TRBJ2-1, the V gene TRBV7-9; tentative D call: TRBD2 (5 bases). The germline CDR1 and CDR2 sequences are SEHNR and FQNEAQ (reference sequence). Between the trimmed V and J ends, which lost 5 bases and 10 bases, there was a span of 18 bases. This CDR3 contains 14 residues. DNA for the CDR3: TGTGCCAGCAGCACAACCTTCGGAGGCGACGAGCAGTTCTTC. It translates to CASSTTFGGDEQFF. Using reference TRBV7-9 and TRBJ2-1 for the parts outside the CDR3, the full variable domain is DTGVSQNPRHKITKRGQNVTFRCDPISEHNRLYWYRQTLGQGPEFLTYFQNEAQLEKSRLLSDRFSAERPKGSFSTLEIQRTEQGDSAMYLCASSTTFGGDEQFFGPGTRLTVL.